A single sample is the source of the 2 T cell receptor beta chains below, sequenced in a study of shared clonotypes between healthy human individuals. Assay: immunoSEQ multiplex PCR; the TCRdb copy retains only in-frame clones and omits some. Here the sample spans about 460,000 clones, around 77% being singletons. Sequencing was done on a sample of PBMCs. These TCRs come from a woman between 40 and 50 years old in good health. Some clones in this sample may be carry-over from other donors' samples.

This chain uses TRBV5-1 with TRBJ2-5, with 8 positions matching TRBD2. The germline gives CDR1 SGHRS, CDR2 YFSETQ. Trimming took 4 bases from V and 4 from J; bases not matched to a gene: 12. This CDR3 is 16 amino acids long. The CDR3 DNA reads as TGCGCCAGCAGCCCGCTACTAGCGGAGTGGGGAGAGACCCAGTACTTC. This codes for CASSPLLAEWGETQYF.

V is TRBV4-3 and J is TRBJ2-2, with a weak D call TRBD2 (6 bases). Germline V gene lookup returns CDR1 LGHNA and CDR2 YSLEER. Trimming left V 4 bases short and J 2 bases short, with 11 bases between. The CDR3 extends over 15 amino acids. For the CDR3, the DNA is TGCGCCAGCAGCCGGGCCGGGGGAAACACCGGGGAGCTGTTTTTT. Its translation: CASSRAGGNTGELFF.